This T cell receptor beta chain was documented in a study of shared clonotypes between healthy human individuals. Looking at the study overall: Donors consisted of two women and a few men between 18 and 49. Study-wide points: Sequencing depth was a factor that was expected to affect clonotype sharing among donors.

Trimming removed 7 bases from V and 2 bases from J; junction bases left unmatched: 8. Germline values: CDR1 SGHVS, CDR2 FQNEAQ. The CDR3 spans 15 residues. This clone was counted only a few times. Its target is not known. All donors qualified as healthy HIV-negative adults and had experienced no recent acute infections or vaccinations. The assay was carried out at the deep level. TCRdb's table, derived via immunoSEQ multiplex PCR, lists solely in-frame clones and lacks some. The top ten hold around 11% of the sample, which has a few hundred thousand clones, approximately 71% seen once. The chain combines TRBV7-8 with TRBJ1-5; TRBD1 matches at 7 bases. The sequencing input was PBMCs. This receptor was obtained from a woman in her forties in good health. Some clones in this sample may be carry-over from other donors' samples. CDR3 bases: TGTGCCAGCACCAGGACAGGAGATCGCAATCAGCCCCAGCATTTT. It translates to CASTRTGDRNQPQHF. Full variable domain (outside the CDR3, taken from reference TRBV7-8 and TRBJ1-5): GAGVSQSPRYKVAKRGQDVALRCDPISGHVSLFWYQQALGQGPEFLTYFQNEAQLDKSGLPSDRFFAERPEGSVSTLKIQRTQQEDSAVYLCASTRTGDRNQPQHFGDGTRLSIL.